The 25 T cell receptor beta chains presented below share a single source sample, sequenced in a study of shared clonotypes between healthy human individuals. Repertoires were generated with immunoSEQ multiplex PCR, while TCRdb's copy carries only in-frame clones and drops some. Counted here are 2 million to 2.5 million clones, over 90% occurring once; the ten biggest clones make up about 0.39%. Specimen: naive CD4+ T cells from PBMCs. As for subset: CD45RA+ positively selected. Receptors were obtained from a young man in good health. Some clones in this sample may be carry-over from other donors' samples.

The count of this clone is one. The genes are TRBV28 and TRBJ1-5, with D perhaps TRBD1 (6 bases). The CDR3 covers 17 residues. Germline V gene sequence: CDR1 MDHEN, CDR2 SYDVKM. Trimming cost V 7 bases and J 1 base, with 20 bases left between them. CDR3 sequence reads: CASITSPGVFSNQPQHF. The CDR3 coding sequence is TGTGCCAGCATCACTTCACCAGGGGTGTTCAGCAATCAGCCCCAGCATTTT.

V and J are TRBV5-6 and TRBJ1-2, with D perhaps matching TRBD1 (5 bases). V was cut by 0 bases and J by 7 bases, with 7 bases left in between. Germline-derived CDR1 and CDR2 are SGHDT and YYEEEE. This CDR3 has 12 residues. The CDR3 here is CASSLGRAGYTF. The CDR3, as DNA: TGTGCCAGCAGCTTGGGCAGGGCTGGCTACACCTTC.

The V gene is TRBV29-1, the J gene TRBJ1-5; D is ambiguous. The V end was cut by 6 bases, the J end by 7 bases, with 13 bases between. The CDR3 has 12 amino acids. Germline V gene lookup returns CDR1 SQVTM and CDR2 ANQGSEA. This CDR3 reads CSVRTTGQPQHF. DNA of the CDR3: TGCAGCGTACGGACGACGGGCCAGCCCCAGCATTTT.

V and J are TRBV7-6 and TRBJ2-3, with no clear D. Germline V lookup: CDR1 SGHVS, CDR2 FNYEAQ. The CDR3 length is 16 residues. Deletions cut 3 bases from V and 0 bases from J, with 13 bases between. The CDR3 DNA follows: TGTGCCAGCAGCTTGGGCGGCGTTACTAGCACAGATACGCAGTATTTT. Translated: CASSLGGVTSTDTQYF.

CDR3 region: CASSYNYEQYF. The DNA of the CDR3 is TGTGCCAGCAGCTACAACTACGAGCAGTACTTC. The J gene is TRBJ2-7, the V gene TRBV5-6; D is unclear. This CDR3 comprises 11 residues. From germline, CDR1 is SGHDT and CDR2 YYEEEE. With 3 bases removed from V and 3 bases from J, the gap between germline ends came to 4 bases.

The chain recombines TRBV15 with TRBJ1-3; 7 nucleotides match TRBD1. Germline-derived CDR1 and CDR2 are LNHNV and YYDKDF (reference sequence). V shed 0 bases and J 0 bases; nucleotides not matched to a gene: 5. The CDR3 is made up of 17 amino acids. CDR3 region: CATSRDPGQNSGNTIYF. The CDR3 region has the DNA TGTGCCACCAGCAGAGATCCGGGACAGAACTCTGGAAACACCATATATTTT.

The chain joins TRBV2 to TRBJ1-2; TRBD1 is a possible D gene (5 bases). The germline V gene encodes CDR1 SNHLY and CDR2 FYNNEI. V lost 7 bases, J lost 2 bases, and 14 bases lay in between. The CDR3 spans 14 residues. CDR3: CASTGGRSNYGYTF. As DNA, the CDR3 is TGTGCCAGCACGGGGGGTAGATCCAACTATGGCTACACCTTC. Together with reference TRBV2 and TRBJ1-2, the CDR3 gives the full variable domain: EPEVTQTPSHQVTQMGQEVILRCVPISNHLYFYWYRQILGQKVEFLVSFYNNEISEKSEIFDDQFSVERPDGSNFTLKIRSTKLEDSAMYFCASTGGRSNYGYTFGSGTRLTVV.

V usage is TRBV14 and J usage is TRBJ2-1; no clear D. V was pared by 4 bases and J by 2 bases, with 18 bases between. This CDR3 has 17 amino acids. Germline-derived CDR1 and CDR2 are SGHDN and FVKESK. CDR3 in DNA: TGTGCCAGCAGCCCCCGTAGTTGGAACAGCGCCTACAATGAGCAGTTCTTC. Its translation: CASSPRSWNSAYNEQFF.

Comment on this clone: In the same sample, other DNA sequences code for this CDR3. This chain joins TRBV28 and TRBJ2-6; D possibly uses TRBD1 or TRBD2 (5 bases each). The CDR3 is 15 amino acids. Between the trimmed V and J ends, which lost 6 bases and 3 bases, there was a span of 12 bases. From germline, CDR1 is MDHEN and CDR2 SYDVKM. CDR3 in amino acids: CASSTGGRGANVLTF. CDR3 nucleotide sequence: TGTGCCAGCAGCACTGGGGGTCGTGGGGCCAACGTCCTGACTTTC.

This chain joins TRBV28 and TRBJ1-2; D gene uncertain. Germline V gives CDR1 MDHEN, CDR2 SYDVKM. The CDR3 is 16 amino acids. V was cut by 7 bases and J by 4 bases, with 22 bases left in between. Here the CDR3 DNA reads TGTGCCAGCAACGGTGGCGTTACTTCATGGGGCTATGGCTACACCTTC. It specifies CASNGGVTSWGYGYTF.

The V gene is TRBV2, the J gene TRBJ1-5; tentatively, D is TRBD1 (5 bases). Deletions cut 5 bases from V and 4 bases from J, with 12 bases between. The CDR3 contains 14 residues. The V gene's germline CDR1 is SNHLY and CDR2 FYNNEI. CDR3 protein: CASSLGRRNQPQHF. The DNA for the CDR3 is TGTGCCAGCAGTTTGGGACGGAGGAATCAGCCCCAGCATTTT. Based on the CDR3 plus reference TRBV2 and TRBJ1-5, the full variable domain is EPEVTQTPSHQVTQMGQEVILRCVPISNHLYFYWYRQILGQKVEFLVSFYNNEISEKSEIFDDQFSVERPDGSNFTLKIRSTKLEDSAMYFCASSLGRRNQPQHFGDGTRLSIL.

This chain joins TRBV5-4 and TRBJ2-1; D is unresolved. Germline V lookup: CDR1 SGHNT, CDR2 YYREEE (reference sequence). The V end was cut by 0 bases, the J end by 12 bases, with 25 bases between. The CDR3 is 17 amino acids. For the CDR3, the DNA is TGTGCCAGCAGCTTGGACCTCAACGACGCAATGATGCATTTGCAGTTCTTC. Translated, it gives CASSLDLNDAMMHLQFF.

The gene calls are TRBV6-1 and TRBJ1-5; D possibly corresponds to TRBD1 (5 bases). From germline, CDR1 is MNHNS and CDR2 SASEGT. V was trimmed by 2 bases and J by 0 bases, leaving 14 bases between them. This CDR3 has 17 residues. The CDR3, as DNA: TGTGCCAGCAGTGAACTTGTAGGGGCCCTTAGCAATCAGCCCCAGCATTTT. Residues: CASSELVGALSNQPQHF.

The chain has TRBV7-9 and TRBJ2-7, with unresolved D. The germline V and J ends were trimmed by 5 bases and 4 bases, with 6 bases remaining between them. This CDR3 is 11 amino acids long. Germline V gene lookup returns CDR1 SEHNR and CDR2 FQNEAQ (reference sequence). The CDR3 sequence is CASSAQYEQYF. The CDR3 DNA sequence: TGTGCCAGCAGCGCCCAGTACGAGCAGTACTTC.

With respect to this clone: The junction differs from germline at one of its ends, possibly a read error. The V call is TRBV10-3, the J call TRBJ1-1; 7 positions agree with TRBD1. The germline gives CDR1 ENHRY, CDR2 SYGVKD. This CDR3 spans 14 amino acids. In DNA form, the CDR3 reads TGTGCCAGCAGTCTAAGACAGGGCTTGGGTGAAGCTTTCTTT. Protein sequence: CASSLRQGLGEAFF.

V usage is TRBV11-3 and J usage is TRBJ2-1; the D is unclear. There are 15 residues in the CDR3. V lost 5 bases, J lost 4 bases, and 15 bases lay in between. Germline loops: CDR1 SGHNT, CDR2 YENEEA. CDR3 nucleotide sequence: TGTGCCAGCAGCAGGACCGGAACGCCTTACAATGAGCAGTTCTTC. Its translation is CASSRTGTPYNEQFF.

The gene calls are TRBV5-6 and TRBJ1-3; D is unresolved. Germline lookup yields CDR1 SGHDT and CDR2 YYEEEE. Trimming shortened V by 2 bases and J by 5 bases, and 14 bases separated the two germline ends. CDR3 size: 15 residues. This chain's CDR3 is CASSLWLASRNTIYF. The CDR3 bases are TGTGCCAGCAGCTTATGGCTGGCCTCCAGAAACACCATATATTTT.

The chain links TRBV5-1 to TRBJ2-7; 8 bases fit TRBD1. Unmatched junction bases numbered 3, after V lost 4 bases and J lost 0 bases. The CDR3 contains 14 residues. Germline lookup yields CDR1 SGHRS and CDR2 YFSETQ. The CDR3 coding sequence is TGCGCCAGCAGCATGACAGGGGACTCCTACGAGCAGTACTTC. Translation: CASSMTGDSYEQYF.

This clone has just one count. The same CDR3 can be traced to other DNA sequences in this sample. The chain recombines TRBV5-1 with TRBJ1-4; 9 bases are a match to TRBD1. Trimming cost V 4 bases and J 7 bases; bases outside gene matches: 5. The CDR3 is 14 amino acids. Germline lookup yields CDR1 SGHRS and CDR2 YFSETQ. The CDR3: CASSQGQGSEKLFF. The CDR3 DNA reads as TGCGCCAGCAGCCAGGGACAGGGAAGTGAAAAACTGTTTTTT.

The rearrangement uses TRBV5-1 and TRBJ2-1, with D possibly TRBD2 on 5 matching bases. Per germline, CDR1 SGHRS and CDR2 YFSETQ. Trimming shortened V by 0 bases and J by 9 bases, and 19 bases separated the two germline ends. The CDR3 totals 16 residues. CDR3 sequence reads: CASSLAAGRGAAEQFF. The CDR3 DNA reads as TGCGCCAGCAGCTTGGCTGCAGGACGAGGAGCGGCTGAGCAGTTCTTC.

This sequence joins TRBV7-9 and TRBJ2-7; 7 nucleotides line up with TRBD1. CDR3 length: 12 amino acids. Per germline, CDR1 SEHNR and CDR2 FQNEAQ (reference sequence). Trimming at V came to 5 bases and at J to 5 bases, leaving 3 bases not matched to a gene. CDR3 loop: CASSDRDHEQYF. The DNA for the CDR3 is TGTGCCAGCAGCGACAGGGACCACGAGCAGTACTTC.

The chain recombines TRBV29-1 with TRBJ2-6; D is unclear. Trimming took off 4 bases at V and 0 bases at J, with 7 bases between the two ends. Germline V gene data show CDR1 as SQVTM and CDR2 as ANQGSEA. The CDR3 runs 14 residues. The CDR3 loop reads CSVAQFSGANVLTF. The CDR3 DNA follows: TGCAGCGTTGCCCAGTTCTCTGGGGCCAACGTCCTGACTTTC.

The CDR3 DNA is TGCGCCAGCAGCTTGAGACCTATCACCTACAATGAGCAGTTCTTC. Residues: CASSLRPITYNEQFF. The chain combines TRBV5-1 with TRBJ2-1; D is ambiguous. Germline values: CDR1 SGHRS, CDR2 YFSETQ. With 1 base removed from V and 2 bases from J, the gap between germline ends came to 10 bases. The CDR3 spans 15 residues.

The CDR3 is CASSRDPAAETQYF. CDR3 bases: TGCGCCAGCAGCCGAGACCCGGCCGCGGAGACCCAGTACTTC. This chain connects TRBV4-3 to TRBJ2-5; D ambiguous. This CDR3 is 14 amino acids long. V was trimmed by 4 bases and J by 5 bases, leaving 14 bases between them. CDR1 is LGHNA, CDR2 YSLEER, per germline.

The CDR3 spells CASSESVFRSYNEQFF. DNA of the CDR3: TGTGCCAGCAGTGAAAGCGTCTTCCGCTCCTACAATGAGCAGTTCTTC. This chain links TRBV6-1 with TRBJ2-1, with D unclear. V was clipped by 2 bases and J by 0 bases, with 11 bases between them. Per germline, CDR1 MNHNS and CDR2 SASEGT. The CDR3 contains 16 residues.